This T cell receptor beta chain is drawn from a study of technical replicates of blood from a handful of donors. Trimming removed 4 bases from V and 0 bases from J; junction bases left unmatched: 7. The CDR3 is 16 residues long. Germline CDR1 and CDR2: SGHTA and FQGTGA. The repertoire was sequenced with immunoSEQ multiplex PCR; TCRdb's copy has only in-frame clones and lacks some. The table lists roughly 52,000 clones, about 95% of them singletons. The V call is TRBV7-3, the J call TRBJ2-3; TRBD1 matches 7 bases. The clonotype originates from a human donor in good health. Some clones in this sample may be carry-over from other donors' samples. The source material was PBMCs. CDR3 sequence (DNA): TGTGCCAGCAGCTCACATGGACAGGCTAGCACAGATACGCAGTATTTT. Protein product: CASSSHGQASTDTQYF.